This T cell receptor (beta chain) was sequenced in a study of shared clonotypes between healthy human individuals. Using immunoSEQ multiplex PCR, the repertoire was profiled, and TCRdb retains in-frame clones only, with some absent. The table records around 940,000 clones, around three quarters of them present only once. The sample taken for sequencing was memory CD4+ T cells sorted from blood. Regarding subset: CD45RA-negative fraction. The sequence came from a man between 18 and 35 years old in good health.

CDR3 nucleotides: TGTGCCAGCAGTCCCCCGACAGCAATGAACACTGAAGCTTTCTTT. Translated: CASSPPTAMNTEAFF. This chain connects TRBV27 to TRBJ1-1; tentatively, D is TRBD1 (5 bases). CDR1 is MNHEY, CDR2 SMNVEV, per germline (reference sequence). The CDR3 contains 15 residues. The V end was cut by 5 bases, the J end by 0 bases, with 13 bases between.